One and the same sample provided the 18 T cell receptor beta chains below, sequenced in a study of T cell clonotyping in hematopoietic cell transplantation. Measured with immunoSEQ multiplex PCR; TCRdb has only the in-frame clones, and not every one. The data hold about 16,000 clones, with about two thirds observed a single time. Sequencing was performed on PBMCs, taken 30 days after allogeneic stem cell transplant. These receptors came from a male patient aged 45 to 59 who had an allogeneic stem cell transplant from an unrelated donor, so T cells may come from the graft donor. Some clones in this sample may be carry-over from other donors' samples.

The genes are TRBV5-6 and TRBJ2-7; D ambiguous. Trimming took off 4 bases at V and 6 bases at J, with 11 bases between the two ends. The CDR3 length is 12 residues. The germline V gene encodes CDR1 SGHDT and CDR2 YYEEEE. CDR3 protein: CASSASRFEQYF. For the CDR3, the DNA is TGTGCCAGCAGCGCCTCCCGGTTCGAGCAGTACTTC. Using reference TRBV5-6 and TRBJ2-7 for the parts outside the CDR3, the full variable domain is DAGVTQSPTHLIKTRGQQVTLRCSPKSGHDTVSWYQQALGQGPQFIFQYYEEEERQRGNFPDRFSGHQFPNYSSELNVNALLLGDSALYLCASSASRFEQYFGPGTRLTVT.

The CDR3 coding sequence is TGTGCCTGGAGTGTCGGGGAGACCCAGTACTTC. Residues: CAWSVGETQYF. The chain combines TRBV30 with TRBJ2-5; D uncertain. V lost 0 bases to trimming and J lost 5 bases, with 4 bases between them. The CDR3 sequence is 11 residues long. Germline-derived CDR1 and CDR2 are GTSNPN and SVGIG (reference sequence).

The CDR3 sequence: CASRVLGNTEAFF. The DNA for the CDR3 is TGTGCCAGCAGAGTTCTAGGGAACACTGAAGCTTTCTTT. The rearrangement uses TRBV25-1 and TRBJ1-1, with unresolved D. Germline V lookup: CDR1 MGHDK, CDR2 SYGVNS. The V and J ends lost 6 bases and 1 base respectively, with 9 bases between them. CDR3 size: 13 residues.

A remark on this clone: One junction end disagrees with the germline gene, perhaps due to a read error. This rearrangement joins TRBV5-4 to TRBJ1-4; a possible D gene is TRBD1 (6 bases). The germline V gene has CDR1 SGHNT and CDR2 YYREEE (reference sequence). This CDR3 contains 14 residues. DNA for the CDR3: TGTGCCAGCAACTTGAGGGGGGCCCCCGAAAAACTGTTTTTT. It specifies CASNLRGAPEKLFF.

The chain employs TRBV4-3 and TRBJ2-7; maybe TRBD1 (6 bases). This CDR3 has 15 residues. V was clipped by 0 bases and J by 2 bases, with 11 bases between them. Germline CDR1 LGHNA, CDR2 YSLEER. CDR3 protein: CASSQEPGQAYEQYF. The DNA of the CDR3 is TGCGCCAGCAGCCAAGAACCGGGACAAGCCTACGAGCAGTACTTC.

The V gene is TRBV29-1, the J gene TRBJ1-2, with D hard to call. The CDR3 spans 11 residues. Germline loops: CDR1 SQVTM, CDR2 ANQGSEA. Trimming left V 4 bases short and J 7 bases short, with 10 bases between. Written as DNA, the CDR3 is TGCAGCGTTGGACCGCGTGGTGGCTACACCTTC. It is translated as CSVGPRGGYTF. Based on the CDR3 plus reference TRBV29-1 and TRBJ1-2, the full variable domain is SAVISQKPSRDICQRGTSLTIQCQVDSQVTMMFWYRQQPGQSLTLIATANQGSEATYESGFVIDKFPISRPNLTFSTLTVSNMSPEDSSIYLCSVGPRGGYTFGSGTRLTVV.

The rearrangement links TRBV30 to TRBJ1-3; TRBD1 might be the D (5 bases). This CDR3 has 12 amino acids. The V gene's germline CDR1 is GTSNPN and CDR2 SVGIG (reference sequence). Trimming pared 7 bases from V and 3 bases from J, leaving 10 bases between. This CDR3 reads CALDRGGNTIYF. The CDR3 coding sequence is TGTGCCTTAGACAGAGGTGGAAACACCATATATTTT.

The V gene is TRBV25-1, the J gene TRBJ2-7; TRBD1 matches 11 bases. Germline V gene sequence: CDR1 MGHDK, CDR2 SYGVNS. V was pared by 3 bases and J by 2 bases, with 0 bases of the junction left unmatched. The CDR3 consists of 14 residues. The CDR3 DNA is TGTGCCAGCAGTGAGGGACAGGGGGCCTACGAGCAGTACTTC. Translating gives CASSEGQGAYEQYF.

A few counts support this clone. The CDR3 sequence is CASSIRTATGHGYTF. The CDR3 region has the DNA TGTGCCAGTAGTATCCGGACAGCGACGGGTCATGGCTACACCTTC. The rearrangement uses TRBV19 and TRBJ1-2; a weak D match, TRBD1 (6 bases). The CDR3 runs 15 residues. Germline values: CDR1 LNHDA, CDR2 SQIVND (reference sequence). V was cut by 3 bases and J by 6 bases, with 17 bases left in between.

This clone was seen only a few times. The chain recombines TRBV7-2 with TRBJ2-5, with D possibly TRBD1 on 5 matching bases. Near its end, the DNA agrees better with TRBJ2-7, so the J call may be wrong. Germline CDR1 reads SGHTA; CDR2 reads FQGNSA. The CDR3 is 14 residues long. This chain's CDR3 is CASSSEFRAYEQYF. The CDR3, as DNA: TGTGCCAGCAGCTCGGAATTCAGGGCTTACGAGCAGTACTTC.

The CDR3 region is CASSTGTVDTEAFF. Written as DNA, the CDR3 is TGCGCCAGCAGCACGGGGACAGTTGATACTGAAGCTTTCTTT. This chain uses TRBV5-1 with TRBJ1-1; 7 bases map to TRBD1. The CDR3 totals 14 residues. The V segment lost 4 bases and the J segment 5 bases; nucleotides outside the gene matches: 8. Looked up from germline, CDR1 is SGHRS and CDR2 is YFSETQ.

Written as DNA, the CDR3 is TGCAGCGTTGAAGGGGGGGTTAATGAAAAACTGTTTTTT. Translated, it gives CSVEGGVNEKLFF. This chain links TRBV29-1 with TRBJ1-4; D may be TRBD1 (5 bases). CDR1 and CDR2 from the germline V gene are SQVTM and ANQGSEA. The germline V and J ends were trimmed by 1 base and 4 bases, with 7 bases remaining between them. This CDR3 has 13 residues.

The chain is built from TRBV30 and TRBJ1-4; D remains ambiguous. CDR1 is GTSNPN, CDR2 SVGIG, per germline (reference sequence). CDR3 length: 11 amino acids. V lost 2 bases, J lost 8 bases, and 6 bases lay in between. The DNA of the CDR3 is TGTGCCTGGAGTCCGAAAGAAAAACTGTTTTTT. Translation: CAWSPKEKLFF.

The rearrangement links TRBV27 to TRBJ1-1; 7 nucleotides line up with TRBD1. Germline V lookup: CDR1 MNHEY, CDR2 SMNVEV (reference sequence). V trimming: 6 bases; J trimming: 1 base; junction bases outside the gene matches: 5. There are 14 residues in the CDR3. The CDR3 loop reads CASRLDRRNTEAFF. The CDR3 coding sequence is TGTGCCAGCAGGTTGGACAGGAGGAACACTGAAGCTTTCTTT.

CDR3 region: CASSLTGWGLAGLSYNEQFF. As DNA, the CDR3 is TGTGCCAGCAGCTTAACAGGCTGGGGACTAGCGGGACTCTCCTACAATGAGCAGTTCTTC. V usage is TRBV7-3 and J usage is TRBJ2-1, with TRBD2 identical over 13 bases. This CDR3 region has 20 residues. Germline CDR1 SGHTA, CDR2 FQGTGA. With V trimmed by 0 bases and J by 0 bases, 8 bases remained unmatched.

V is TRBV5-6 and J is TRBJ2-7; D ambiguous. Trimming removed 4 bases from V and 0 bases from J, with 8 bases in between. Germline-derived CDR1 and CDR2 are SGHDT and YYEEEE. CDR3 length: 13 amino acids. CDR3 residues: CASSLALSYEQYF. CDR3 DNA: TGTGCCAGCAGCCTTGCGCTCTCCTACGAGCAGTACTTC.

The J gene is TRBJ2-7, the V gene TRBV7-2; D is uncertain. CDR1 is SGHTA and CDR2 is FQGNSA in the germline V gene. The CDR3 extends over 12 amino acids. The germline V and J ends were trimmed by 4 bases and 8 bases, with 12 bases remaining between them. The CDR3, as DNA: TGTGCCAGCAGCTCCCTCTCCTGGAAGCAGTACTTC. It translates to CASSSLSWKQYF.

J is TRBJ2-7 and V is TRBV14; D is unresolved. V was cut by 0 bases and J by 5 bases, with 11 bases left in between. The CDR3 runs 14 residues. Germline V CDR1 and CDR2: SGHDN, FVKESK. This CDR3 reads CASSQEIRGNEQYF. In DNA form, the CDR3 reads TGTGCCAGCAGCCAAGAAATTCGAGGTAACGAGCAGTACTTC.